In this sample, the clone carrying this TCR beta chain turned up many times. The antigen is not known. This entry comes from a study of T-cell reconstitution after alpha-beta-depleted transplantation in children. Study conclusions and caveats: Expanded clones from the graft, numbering several hundred, reportedly supplied alpha-beta T cells about two months after transplant. Some patients' high day-60 TCRbeta diversity was traced to surviving recipient T cells and thymic progenitors. Newly produced T cells mostly provided counts and TCRbeta diversity after one year, as hyperexpanded clones declined.

The authors prepared the TCRbeta library with unique molecular identifiers. TCRdb itself ran the PCR reads through MiXCR, one entry per CDR3 protein. This sample has 600,000 to 800,000 distinct CDR3 sequences, with under 15% found just once. Trimming cost V 3 bases and J 5 bases, with 11 bases left between them. The germline CDR1 and CDR2 sequences are DFQATT and SNEGSKA (reference sequence). CDR3 length equals 13 residues. The chain carries TRBV20-1 and TRBJ1-5, with D uncertain. The sample here was PBMCs, taken before TCRalphabeta/CD19-depleted stem cell transplant. This TCR came from a girl aged 2 to 9 with congenital amegakaryocytic thrombocytopenia, due to receive a stem cell transplant. This CDR3 is CSASLWADQPQHF. CDR3 DNA sequence: TGCAGTGCTAGTCTTTGGGCAGATCAGCCCCAGCATTTT.